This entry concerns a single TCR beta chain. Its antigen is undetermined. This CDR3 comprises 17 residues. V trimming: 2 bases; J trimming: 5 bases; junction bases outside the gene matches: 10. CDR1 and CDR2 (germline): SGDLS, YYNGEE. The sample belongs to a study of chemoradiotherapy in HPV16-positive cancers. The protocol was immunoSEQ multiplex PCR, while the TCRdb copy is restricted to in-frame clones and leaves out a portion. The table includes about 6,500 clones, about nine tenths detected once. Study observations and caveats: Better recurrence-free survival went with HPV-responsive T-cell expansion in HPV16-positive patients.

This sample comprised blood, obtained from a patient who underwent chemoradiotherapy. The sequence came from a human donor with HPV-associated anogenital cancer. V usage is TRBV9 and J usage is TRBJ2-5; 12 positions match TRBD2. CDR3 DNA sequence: TGTGCCAGCAGCGTGGACCCTAGCGGGGGGGCACTTGAGACCCAGTACTTC. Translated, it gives CASSVDPSGGALETQYF.